This T cell receptor beta chain emerged from a study of T-cell reconstitution after alpha-beta-depleted transplantation in children. Regarding the study as a whole: Some patients owed their high day-60 TCRbeta diversity to surviving recipient T cells and thymic progenitors. Several hundred expanded graft clones reportedly were the source of alpha-beta T cells about two months after transplant.

TCRbeta library preparation incorporated unique molecular identifiers. In TCRdb, the PCR reads were re-called with MiXCR into one record per CDR3 protein. Of approximately 500,000 distinct CDR3 sequences detected, approximately 30% appear once; the ten largest clones hold around a third. This clonotype was observed a few times. Its antigen is undetermined. CDR1 SGHAT and CDR2 FQNNGV come from the germline V gene. The CDR3 contains 18 residues. V was pared by 5 bases and J by 0 bases, with 19 bases between. Here the sequenced sample was PBMCs, taken before TCRalphabeta/CD19-depleted stem cell transplant. The receptor was derived from a boy younger than two with Wiskott-Aldrich syndrome, due to receive a stem cell transplant. J is TRBJ2-2 and V is TRBV11-2; D is perhaps TRBD1 or TRBD2 (5 bases each). CDR3 bases: TGTGCCAGCAGCCCATGGGGCCAGCGGAGCCCGAACACCGGGGAGCTGTTTTTT. Encoded protein: CASSPWGQRSPNTGELFF.